Listed below are T cell receptor beta chains from one sample, sequenced in a study of T cells expressing NK-cell markers. TCRdb reprocessed the 5' RACE reads and reports one entry per CDR3 protein, with no DNA. Across approximately 170,000 distinct CDR3 sequences, the top ten clones capture 20% to 25% of the sample. Sequencing was carried out using blood T cells: a sorted CD56 or NKG2C T cell subset, CD4+ or CD8+ T cells, or bulk PBMC T cells (not recorded which). The receptors were sampled from a man between 18 and 69 years old in good health. The CDR3 runs from the conserved cysteine through the conserved F or W.

J gene: TRBJ2-1; V gene: TRBV5-1; CDR3 protein: CASSLRGAAPGEQFF
J gene: TRBJ1-3; V gene: TRBV6-5; CDR3 protein: CASSYTQGAGNTIYF
J gene: TRBJ2-2; V gene: TRBV27; CDR3 protein: CASSQTVRVGTGELFF
J gene: TRBJ2-5; V gene: TRBV21-1; CDR3 protein: CASRYRGQETQYF
J gene: TRBJ2-4; V gene: TRBV13; CDR3 protein: CASSLEGVAKNIQYF
J gene: TRBJ1-2; V gene: TRBV4-1; CDR3 protein: CASMWTDGNYGYTF
J gene: TRBJ2-3; V gene: TRBV7-6; CDR3 protein: CASSLVTDLTDTQYF
J gene: TRBJ2-1; V gene: TRBV6-1; CDR3 protein: CASSMAGNPHNEQFF
J gene: TRBJ2-2; V gene: TRBV2; CDR3 protein: CASGTITGELFF
J gene: TRBJ2-2; V gene: TRBV6-5; CDR3 protein: CASSYQGQGSTGELFF
J gene: TRBJ2-7; V gene: TRBV9; CDR3 protein: CASSPGPAHEQYF
J gene: TRBJ2-3; V gene: TRBV6-5; CDR3 protein: CASSFSGGAVSDTQYF
J gene: TRBJ2-1; V gene: TRBV12-3/TRBV12-4; CDR3 protein: CAKMTGGPPRDEQFF
J gene: TRBJ2-2; V gene: TRBV19; CDR3 protein: CASTPLQGTTGELFF
J gene: TRBJ1-1; V gene: TRBV13; CDR3 protein: CASSLEGRERTEAFF
J gene: TRBJ2-2; V gene: TRBV9; CDR3 protein: CASSVVAGSGDSNTGELFF
J gene: TRBJ2-5; V gene: TRBV6-1; CDR3 protein: CASRDREFGETQYF
J gene: TRBJ2-3; V gene: TRBV19; CDR3 protein: CASMAGSTDTQYF
J gene: TRBJ1-4; V gene: TRBV5-1; CDR3 protein: CASRYDRGGEKLFF
J gene: TRBJ1-4; V gene: TRBV7-9; CDR3 protein: CASSLSRGKLFF
J gene: TRBJ2-5; V gene: TRBV11-2; CDR3 protein: CASSNRDGWSGTQYF
J gene: TRBJ1-3; V gene: TRBV5-5; CDR3 protein: CASSGGQGSGNTIYF
J gene: TRBJ1-3; V gene: TRBV15; CDR3 protein: CATSRRTGAGNTIYF
J gene: TRBJ2-6; V gene: TRBV6-4; CDR3 protein: CASSGRNSGANVLTF
J gene: TRBJ2-3; V gene: TRBV20-1; CDR3 protein: CSAGSSAGLVADTQYF
J gene: TRBJ2-3; V gene: TRBV15; CDR3 protein: CATSSQSFSTDTQYF
J gene: TRBJ1-4; V gene: TRBV5-6; CDR3 protein: CASSPSRDSFNEKLFF